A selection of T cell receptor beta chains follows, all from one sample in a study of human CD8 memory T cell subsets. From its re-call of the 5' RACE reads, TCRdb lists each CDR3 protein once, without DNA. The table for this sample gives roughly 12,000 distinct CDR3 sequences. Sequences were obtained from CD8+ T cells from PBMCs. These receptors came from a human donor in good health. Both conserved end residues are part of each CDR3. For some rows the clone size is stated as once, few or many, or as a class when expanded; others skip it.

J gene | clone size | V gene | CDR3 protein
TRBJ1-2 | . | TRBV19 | CASSPTPSGYTF
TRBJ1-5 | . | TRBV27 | CASSSEGPYSNQPQHF
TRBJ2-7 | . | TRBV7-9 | CASSLDHRSYEQYF
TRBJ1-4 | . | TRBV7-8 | CASSLADGRGVVFF
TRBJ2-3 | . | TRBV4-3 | CASSQGSSGSSTDTQYF
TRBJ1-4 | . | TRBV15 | CATSTARTNEKLFF
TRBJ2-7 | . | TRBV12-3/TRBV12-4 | CASSFLGSEEQYF
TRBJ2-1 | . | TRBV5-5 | CASSLLGTGIGWLAINEQFF
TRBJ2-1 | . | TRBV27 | CASSLLVGGAPNEQFF
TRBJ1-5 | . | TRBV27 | CASSCYGVHRGIRRYSNQPQHF
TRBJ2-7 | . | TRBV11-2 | CASSLPAGTFYEQYF
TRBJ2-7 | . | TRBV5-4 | CASSLDLGREQYF
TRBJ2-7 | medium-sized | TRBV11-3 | CASSLGGGEQYF
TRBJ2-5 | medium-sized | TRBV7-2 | CASRRGAEETQYF
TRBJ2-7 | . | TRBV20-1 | CSARRLAGIEQYF
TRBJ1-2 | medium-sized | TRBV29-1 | CSVNLFDGLGGYTF
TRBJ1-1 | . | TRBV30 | CAWSYLGLIKGAFF
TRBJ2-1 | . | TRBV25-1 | CASSEYGTGTEQFF
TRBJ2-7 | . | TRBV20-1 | CSARGARGFHEQYF
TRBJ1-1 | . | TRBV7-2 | CASSLGARGTEAFF
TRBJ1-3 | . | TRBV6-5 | CASSPDTNSGNTIYF
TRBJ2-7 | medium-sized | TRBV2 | CASSDGEFYEQYF
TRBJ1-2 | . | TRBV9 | CASSVWEGTGDGYTF
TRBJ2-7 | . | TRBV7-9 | CASSPRDNSYEQYF
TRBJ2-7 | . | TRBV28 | CASSSPPEMIAGGPGYEQYF
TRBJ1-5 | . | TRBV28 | CASSRDRDYGQPQHF
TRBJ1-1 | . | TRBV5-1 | CASSLGGNTEAFF
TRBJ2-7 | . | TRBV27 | CASSPGRTLYEQYF
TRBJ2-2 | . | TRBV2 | CASTDRDSLTGELFF
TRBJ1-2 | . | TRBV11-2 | CASSLQGVYGYTF
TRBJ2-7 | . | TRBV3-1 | CASSPGPATYEQYF
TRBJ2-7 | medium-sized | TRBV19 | CASSISVTYEQYF
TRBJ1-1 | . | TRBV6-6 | CASSYLGEAFF
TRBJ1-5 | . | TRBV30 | CAWSADGVNQPQHF
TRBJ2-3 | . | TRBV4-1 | CASSERGLDTDTQYF
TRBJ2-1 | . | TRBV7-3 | CASSLGWSYNEQFF
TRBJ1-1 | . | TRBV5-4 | CASSLLGSLAFF
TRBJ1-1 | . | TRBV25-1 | CASSYITEAFF
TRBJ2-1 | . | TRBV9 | CASSVALGGPDEQFF
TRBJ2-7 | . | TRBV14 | CASSRTGFTYEQYF
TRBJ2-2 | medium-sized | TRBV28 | CASSLSSGGANTGELFF
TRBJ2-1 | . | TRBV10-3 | CAITPGQGAYNEQFF
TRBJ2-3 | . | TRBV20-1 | CSARDMAGGFTDTQYF
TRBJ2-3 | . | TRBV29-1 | CSVEGSPGRVADTQYF
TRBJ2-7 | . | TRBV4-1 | CASSQILTSGYEQYF
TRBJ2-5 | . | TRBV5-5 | CASSFWAGIRETQYF
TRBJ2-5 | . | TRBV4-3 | CASSRTLAGVQETQYF
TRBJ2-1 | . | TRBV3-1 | CASSQDRGYNEQFF
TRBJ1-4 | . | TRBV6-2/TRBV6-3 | CASSFPGQANEKLFF
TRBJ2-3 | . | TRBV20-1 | CSALEGGGPPDTQYF
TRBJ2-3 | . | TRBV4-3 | CASSQDSRGGTDTQYF
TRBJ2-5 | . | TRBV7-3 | CASRAGHQETQYF
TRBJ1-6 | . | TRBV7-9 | CASSGTGGNSPLHF